The source of this TCR beta chain is a study of molecular identifiers for immune sequencing clone quantification. The germline V and J ends were trimmed by 1 base and 6 bases, with 12 bases remaining between them. This CDR3 has 14 residues. Germline CDR1 reads LGHNA; CDR2 reads YSLEER. This clonotype was seen at least ten times. It was with previously described methods and listed TCR primers that bulk TCR libraries were made. One entry per CDR3 protein results from TCRdb running MiXCR on the PCR reads. The sample records some 320,000 distinct CDR3 sequences, 20% to 25% being singletons. The chain recombines TRBV4-3 with TRBJ1-1, with D unresolved. The source material was naive CD8+ T cells from blood, with Jurkat cell RNA spiked in. Sample subset: FACS-sorted CD8+CD4-CCR7+CD45RA+ naive T cells. The TCR comes from a human donor in good health. Some libraries in this study had Jurkat cell RNA spiked in. Written as DNA, the CDR3 is TGCGCCAGCAGCCAAGGAGTCCCTTGGGCTGAAGCTTTCTTT. Translation: CASSQGVPWAEAFF.